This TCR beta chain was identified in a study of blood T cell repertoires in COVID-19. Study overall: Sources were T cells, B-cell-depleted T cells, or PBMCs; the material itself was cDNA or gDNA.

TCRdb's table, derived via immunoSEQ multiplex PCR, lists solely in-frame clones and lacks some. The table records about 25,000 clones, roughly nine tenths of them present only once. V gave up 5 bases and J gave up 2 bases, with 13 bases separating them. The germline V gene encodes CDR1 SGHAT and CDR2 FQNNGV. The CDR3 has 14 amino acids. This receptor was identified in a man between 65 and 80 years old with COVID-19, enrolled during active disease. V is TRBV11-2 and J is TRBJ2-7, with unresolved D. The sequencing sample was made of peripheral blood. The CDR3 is CASSARFGPYEQYF. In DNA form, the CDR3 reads TGTGCCAGCAGCGCCAGGTTTGGCCCCTACGAGCAGTACTTC. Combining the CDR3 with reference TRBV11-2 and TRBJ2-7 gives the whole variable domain EAGVAQSPRYKIIEKRQSVAFWCNPISGHATLYWYQQILGQGPKLLIQFQNNGVVDDSQLPKDRFSAERLKGVDSTLKIQPAKLEDSAVYLCASSARFGPYEQYFGPGTRLTVT.